This TCR beta chain was identified during a study of regulatory and conventional T cells in RAG deficiency. In regard to this clone: Its target is not known.

General study results and limits: Omenn patients showed >90% Treg-Tconv overlap and shorter CDR3 lengths. Other subsets showed approximately 10-fold reductions, but Treg unique TCR beta sequences fell roughly 90-fold in these patients. Omenn CD25-high CD127-low cells may be activated cells, not true Tregs.

The sorted conventional CD4+ T cells were CD25-low and CD127-high, with genomic DNA sequenced. Only in-frame clones appear in the TCRdb table, and some are missing; sequencing was by immunoSEQ multiplex PCR. The sample yields some 35,000 clones, about 75% seen once. Germline-derived CDR1 and CDR2 are MNHNS and SASEGT. The CDR3 length is 15 residues. V lost 3 bases and J lost 1, with 12 bases in between. This sample was also put to use in a study of regulatory T cells. That source notes: Primers: 52 TRBV forward and 13 TRBJ reverse. Patient repertoires had restricted TRB V-J pairs and skewed V and J usage, most in Tregs.

V gene TRBV6-1 combines with J gene TRBJ1-1; D is unclear. What was sequenced was CD4+ effector T cells sorted from blood. The source is a human donor in good health. The CDR3 protein is CASSDPRTGNTEAFF. As DNA, the CDR3 is TGTGCCAGCAGTGACCCCCGGACGGGGAACACTGAAGCTTTCTTT.